This TCR beta chain was recovered during a study of T cell repertoires in cytomegalovirus infection (dated by TCRdb to about 2019). At the level of the whole study: The peptide stimulations were aimed at well-studied HLA-B-restricted epitopes as well as recently identified HLA-C-restricted CMV epitopes, whose presentation resists viral immunomodulation. Because public TCR beta signatures pointed to carriage of CMV infection together with the matching HLA type, the HLA type of each donor mattered for the analysis.

Overall results and qualifications from the work: In the ex vivo response, HLA-C-restricted CMV-specific TCR beta clonotypes were dominant, and in two of eight donors the single most frequent clonotype came from this HLA-C-restricted group. Cumulative frequency of public TCR beta family members discriminated carriers of CMV infection plus the relevant HLA type in this cohort and an independent 352-donor cohort.

This clonotype was seen repeatedly, ten times or more. Its antigen is currently not known. Base qualities are not recorded, but no much larger clone differs from it by a single base. Cut back by 4 bases and 2 bases, the V and J ends lie 15 bases apart. The CDR3, from cysteine to phenylalanine, totals 16 residues. Here the CDR3 DNA is all that survives: 48 bases in frame from base 1. Reading the germline V gene gives CDR1 SGHVS and CDR2 FQNEAQ. The treatment or condition tag for this specimen amounts to: in vitro stimulation with specific CMV peptide epitopes to enrich CMV-specific T cells. TCRdb records Illumina HiSeq 1500 as the sequencer. TCRdb's own reprocessing of the public reads used fastp at Q25 and MiXCR and kept productive beta chains. A single entry per CDR3 protein holds the most common genes and DNA from its merged rows. In all, the sample holds roughly 700,000 distinct CDR3 sequences, and around 31% of those were seen once. 15% to 20% of the sample rests with the top ten.

The sample consisted of cultured PBMCs, taken from culture after CMV antigen stimulation. The sequence was obtained from a human donor in good health (CMV status not recorded). Some clones in this sample may be carry-over from other donors' samples. Rearrangement joined TRBV7-8 to TRBJ2-1; the D gene could be either TRBD1 or TRBD2, each agreeing at 6 bases. The sequenced DNA is TGTGCCAGCAGCTATGTGGGGGGCGTCACCTACAATGAGCAGTTCTTC. It encodes CASSYVGGVTYNEQFF.